A single sample is the source of the 10 T cell receptor beta chains below, sequenced in a study of cytomegalovirus exposure and HLA in healthy donors (dated by TCRdb to about 2017). Library creation used the immunoSEQ multiplex PCR assay. For the multiplex PCR, a mixture combining 60 forward primers for TCR Vbeta segments and 13 reverse primers for TCR Jbeta segments was used. In its TCRdb copy, this immuneACCESS table keeps in-frame sequences only and misses some clones. Where compared with another copy, unresolved V genes explain less than half of these, and the others have no known cause. Recorded for this sample are 100,000 or so clones; roughly 76% of them occurred a single time. The ten largest make up less than 4% of the sample. Input material: PBMCs. Every receptor here comes from a man in his forties in good health and CMV-seronegative.

The rearrangement joins TRBV18 to TRBJ2-3; 12 bases match TRBD2. The junction had 3 bases not matched to a gene; V was cut back by 3 bases and J by 2 bases. The CDR3 is 16 amino acids. Germline values: CDR1 KGHSH, CDR2 LQKENI. The DNA for the CDR3 is TGTGCCAGCTCACCCCTAGCGGGGGGGCCCACAGATACGCAGTATTTT. The encoded protein is CASSPLAGGPTDTQYF.

This clone was recorded a few times. The rearrangement links TRBV10-3 to TRBJ2-7; a possible D gene is TRBD1 (5 bases). Germline CDR1 ENHRY, CDR2 SYGVKD. V lost 2 bases, J lost 0 bases, and 11 bases lay in between. This CDR3 is built from 15 residues. Written as DNA, the CDR3 is TGTGCCATCAGTGAGCCACCTCAGGGCTCCTACGAGCAGTACTTC. Translating it yields CAISEPPQGSYEQYF.

This clone was detected only a few times. This sequence joins TRBV2 and TRBJ1-5; D might be TRBD1 (5 bases). This CDR3 comprises 14 residues. In germline, CDR1 is SNHLY, CDR2 FYNNEI. V shed 2 bases and J shed 5 bases, with 10 bases lying between them. This CDR3 is CASSETTGDQPQHF. CDR3 sequence (DNA): TGTGCCAGCAGTGAAACAACAGGCGATCAGCCCCAGCATTTT.

The chain joins TRBV29-1 to TRBJ1-1, with TRBD1 matching 12 bases. Germline V CDR1 and CDR2: SQVTM, ANQGSEA. V was pared by 1 base and J by 4 bases, with 1 base of the junction left unmatched. The CDR3 runs to 14 residues. CDR3: CSVEGGQGATEAFF. CDR3 nucleotides: TGCAGCGTTGAAGGGGGACAGGGGGCCACTGAAGCTTTCTTT.

The gene calls are TRBV2 and TRBJ1-4; 8 nucleotides agree with TRBD1. Germline values: CDR1 SNHLY, CDR2 FYNNEI. The junction had 3 bases not matched to a gene; V was cut back by 2 bases and J by 4 bases. The CDR3 contains 15 residues. The CDR3 sequence: CASSEPTGGNEKLFF. CDR3 sequence (DNA): TGTGCCAGCAGTGAACCTACAGGGGGTAATGAAAAACTGTTTTTT. Using reference TRBV2 and TRBJ1-4 for the parts outside the CDR3, the full variable domain is EPEVTQTPSHQVTQMGQEVILRCVPISNHLYFYWYRQILGQKVEFLVSFYNNEISEKSEIFDDQFSVERPDGSNFTLKIRSTKLEDSAMYFCASSEPTGGNEKLFFGSGTQLSVL.

The chain employs TRBV6-5 and TRBJ2-5; TRBD2 matches 9 bases. Trimming removed 6 bases from V and 5 bases from J; junction bases left unmatched: 10. In germline, CDR1 is MNHEY, CDR2 SVGAGI. This CDR3 spans 15 amino acids. In nucleotides, the CDR3 is TGTGCCAGCAGCTTACCGCGGGGGGGCCCGGAGACCCAGTACTTC. Translated, it gives CASSLPRGGPETQYF.

The V call is TRBV6-5, the J call TRBJ1-5; TRBD1 agrees at 8 bases. Germline lookup yields CDR1 MNHEY and CDR2 SVGAGI. CDR3 size: 13 residues. After removal of 6 bases from V and 5 bases from J, the junction contained 3 bases not matched to a gene. The CDR3 sequence is CASSQDRDQPQHF. The CDR3 nucleotides read TGTGCCAGCAGCCAGGACAGGGATCAGCCCCAGCATTTT.

This chain uses TRBV5-6 with TRBJ2-3; 7 bases are a match to TRBD1. V shed 0 bases and J 5 bases; nucleotides not matched to a gene: 9. The CDR3 is made up of 16 amino acids. Germline CDR1 and CDR2: SGHDT and YYEEEE. CDR3 sequence: CASSLVAGGEVDTQYF. CDR3 nucleotides: TGTGCCAGCAGCTTGGTGGCAGGGGGAGAGGTAGATACGCAGTATTTT.

The chain has TRBV7-9 and TRBJ2-3, with D possibly TRBD2 on 5 matching bases. CDR3 length equals 12 residues. Germline lookup yields CDR1 SEHNR and CDR2 FQNEAQ (reference sequence). With 4 bases removed from V and 5 bases from J, the gap between germline ends came to 7 bases. DNA for the CDR3: TGTGCCAGCAGCTCCGAGGGAGATACGCAGTATTTT. Translation: CASSSEGDTQYF.

This clone appeared a few times. The chain's CDR3 is CASSSGVNRVNNQPQHF. The CDR3 DNA is TGTGCCAGCAGCTCCGGGGTTAACAGGGTAAATAATCAGCCCCAGCATTTT. The chain uses TRBV11-1 and TRBJ1-5; tentative D call: TRBD1 (6 bases). CDR1 SGHAT and CDR2 FQDESV come from the germline V gene (reference sequence). V was trimmed by 4 bases and J by 4 bases, leaving 20 bases between them. This CDR3 region has 17 residues.